These 18 T cell receptor beta chains originate from one sample sequenced in a study of beta chain features in type 1 diabetes. Sequenced material consisted of expressed TCRB transcripts (all of the isolated RNA was reverse transcribed). Assay: immunoSEQ multiplex PCR; the TCRdb copy retains only in-frame clones and omits some. Of 130,000 to 150,000 clones in the sample, about 9.4% were seen once. The sample taken for sequencing was naive CD4+ T cells from blood. These receptors all come from a man younger than 30 in good health.

The chain uses TRBV5-1 and TRBJ1-2, with D possibly TRBD1 on 5 matching bases. V lost 4 bases and J 3 bases, leaving 16 bases between the germline ends. The CDR3 runs to 15 residues. Germline V gene sequence: CDR1 SGHRS, CDR2 YFSETQ. The CDR3 sequence is CASSLGTPWDYGYTF. DNA for the CDR3: TGCGCCAGCAGCCTAGGGACTCCCTGGGACTATGGCTACACCTTC.

The CDR3 nucleotides read TGTGCCAGCAGCCCTTGGACAGGGAGCTTACTTTCCTCTGGAAACACCATATATTTT. Protein product: CASSPWTGSLLSSGNTIYF. The J gene is TRBJ1-3, the V gene TRBV7-8; TRBD1 matches 8 bases. Unmatched junction bases numbered 15, after V lost 5 bases and J lost 0 bases. Germline V gene sequence: CDR1 SGHVS, CDR2 FQNEAQ. The length of the CDR3 is 19 residues.

The rearrangement links TRBV30 to TRBJ2-7; the D is unclear. The CDR3 covers 11 residues. Trimming took 1 base from V and 6 from J, leaving 7 bases between them. CDR1 and CDR2 (germline): GTSNPN, SVGIG (reference sequence). The CDR3, as DNA: TGTGCCTGGAGTGGCGAAATCGAGCAGTACTTC. Its protein product is CAWSGEIEQYF.

This clone was detected only a few times. V and J are TRBV25-1 and TRBJ2-3, with 7 bases aligning to TRBD1. The germline CDR1 and CDR2 sequences are MGHDK and SYGVNS. Losses at the gene ends were 2 bases for V and 0 bases for J; bases not matched to a gene: 5. The CDR3 is 16 amino acids. CDR3 coding DNA: TGTGCCAGCAGTGAAAGCTCGGACAGGAGCACAGATACGCAGTATTTT. It encodes CASSESSDRSTDTQYF.

The table lists this clone with a few counts. The chain carries TRBV28 and TRBJ2-7; D gene uncertain. With 2 bases removed from V and 3 bases from J, the gap between germline ends came to 11 bases. CDR1 and CDR2 from the germline V gene are MDHEN and SYDVKM. This CDR3 comprises 14 residues. CDR3 in amino acids: CASSLPGLNYEQYF. The DNA of the CDR3 is TGTGCCAGCAGTTTACCTGGTCTAAACTACGAGCAGTACTTC.

Only a few counts were recorded for this clone. The CDR3 region has the DNA TGTGCCAGCAGCCGGGACAGGGGAGCTGAAAAACTGTTTTTT. The encoded protein is CASSRDRGAEKLFF. The chain carries TRBV7-2 and TRBJ1-4; TRBD1 agrees at 10 bases. Germline CDR1 SGHTA, CDR2 FQGNSA. Trimming removed 5 bases from V and 7 bases from J; junction bases left unmatched: 4. This CDR3 is built from 14 residues.

The genes are TRBV7-2 and TRBJ2-2; maybe TRBD2 (5 bases). Germline CDR1 SGHTA, CDR2 FQGNSA. V was trimmed by 5 bases and J by 2 bases, leaving 9 bases between them. CDR3 length: 14 amino acids. This CDR3 reads CASSRLPNTGELFF. CDR3 sequence (DNA): TGTGCCAGCAGCCGACTACCTAACACCGGGGAGCTGTTTTTT.

This clone has a handful of counts. The V call is TRBV27, the J call TRBJ1-4, with 11 positions matching TRBD1. V trimming: 6 bases; J trimming: 7 bases; junction bases outside the gene matches: 7. CDR3 size: 15 residues. Germline lookup yields CDR1 MNHEY and CDR2 SMNVEV (reference sequence). CDR3 DNA: TGTGCCAGCAGAATCCTCGGGACAGGGGGTGAAAAACTGTTTTTT. Its protein is CASRILGTGGEKLFF.

This clone showed up just a few times. The CDR3 DNA reads as TGTGCCAACCCAGACTGGACAGGAAGAAGGACCGGGGAGCTGTTTTTT. This gives the protein CANPDWTGRRTGELFF. The chain is built from TRBV6-4 and TRBJ2-2; the match to TRBD1 covers 7 bases. Germline CDR1 reads MRHNA; CDR2 reads SNTAGT. The CDR3 is 16 residues long. The trim removed 10 bases at V and 5 bases at J, leaving 16 bases unmatched.

This clone turned up a few times. The rearrangement uses TRBV19 and TRBJ2-5; the D gene is possibly TRBD1 (7 bases). The germline V gene encodes CDR1 LNHDA and CDR2 SQIVND (reference sequence). V was shortened by 9 bases and J by 3 bases, with 14 bases between the two germline ends. The CDR3 length is 13 residues. The CDR3 nucleotides are TGTGCCAGCGGAGGGGGCCTGAAAGAGACCCAGTACTTC. It is translated as CASGGGLKETQYF.

This clone was observed a handful of times. This chain connects TRBV11-2 to TRBJ1-6; 9 bases line up with TRBD1. CDR1 is SGHAT, CDR2 FQNNGV, per germline. With V trimmed by 5 bases and J by 7 bases, 6 bases remained unmatched. The length of the CDR3 is 15 residues. The CDR3 DNA reads as TGTGCCAGCAGCGTCTACGGACAGGGGAATTCACCCCTCCACTTT. It encodes CASSVYGQGNSPLHF.

There are a few counts of this clone. The J gene is TRBJ2-2, the V gene TRBV7-2; maybe TRBD2 (5 bases). The CDR3 contains 14 residues. V was shortened by 8 bases and J by 1 base, with 11 bases between the two germline ends. The germline V gene encodes CDR1 SGHTA and CDR2 FQGNSA. In DNA, the CDR3 is TGTGCCAGCGCTACTAGTGAGAACACCGGGGAGCTGTTTTTT. It translates to CASATSENTGELFF. The full variable domain, completed using reference TRBV7-2 and TRBJ2-2, is GAGVSQSPSNKVTEKGKDVELRCDPISGHTALYWYRQSLGQGLEFLIYFQGNSAPDKSGLPSDRFSAERTGGSVSTLTIQRTQQEDSAVYLCASATSENTGELFFGEGSRLTVL.

In this sample, this clone turned up a few times. The chain uses TRBV5-4 and TRBJ2-7; a possible D gene is TRBD2 (7 bases). Trimming cost V 0 bases and J 2 bases, with 15 bases left between them. The CDR3 contains 16 residues. Germline loops: CDR1 SGHNT, CDR2 YYREEE (reference sequence). The CDR3 region has the DNA TGTGCCAGCAGCTTGGCCGGCGGGGGCAACACCTACGAGCAGTACTTC. As protein: CASSLAGGGNTYEQYF.

This clone was seen a few times. The V and J genes are TRBV5-5 and TRBJ2-3; D gene ambiguous. Germline V CDR1 and CDR2: SGHKS, YYEKEE (reference sequence). V was pared by 2 bases and J by 2 bases, with 3 bases between. The length of the CDR3 is 12 residues. The CDR3 DNA follows: TGTGCCAGCAGCTTAGCCACAGATACGCAGTATTTT. Amino acid sequence: CASSLATDTQYF.

This clone has just a few counts. The chain employs TRBV25-1 and TRBJ1-6, with D possibly TRBD1 on 5 matching bases. This CDR3 comprises 17 residues. Germline CDR1 reads MGHDK; CDR2 reads SYGVNS. Trimming removed 4 bases from V and 9 bases from J, with 22 bases in between. The CDR3 here is CASSGGVGSITRSPLHF. Written as DNA, the CDR3 is TGTGCCAGCAGTGGGGGGGTAGGGTCAATTACGCGTTCACCCCTCCACTTT.

In its sample, this clone was seen a few times. The chain combines TRBV9 with TRBJ2-1; 7 nucleotides match TRBD2. The CDR3 is 16 amino acids. Germline assignment: CDR1 SGDLS and CDR2 YYNGEE. The V and J ends lost 9 bases and 5 bases, in that order; junction bases with no gene match: 17. The CDR3 loop reads CATSDGASGGHNEQFF. Here the CDR3 DNA reads TGTGCCACCTCCGACGGGGCTAGCGGCGGCCACAATGAGCAGTTCTTC.

The chain joins TRBV7-9 to TRBJ1-3, with 8 bases fitting TRBD1. The germline V gene encodes CDR1 SEHNR and CDR2 FQNEAQ (reference sequence). CDR3 length: 14 amino acids. The junction had 2 bases not matched to a gene; V was cut back by 3 bases and J by 4 bases. The CDR3 sequence is CASSFGTGGNTIYF. The CDR3 DNA reads TGTGCCAGCAGCTTCGGGACAGGAGGAAACACCATATATTTT.

J is TRBJ1-2 and V is TRBV28; 7 bases are a match to TRBD1. The junction had 1 base not matched to a gene; V was cut back by 2 bases and J by 1 base. This CDR3 spans 14 amino acids. Per germline, CDR1 MDHEN and CDR2 SYDVKM. Here the CDR3 reads CASSLTGDNYGYTF. The CDR3, as DNA: TGTGCCAGCAGTTTAACAGGGGATAACTATGGCTACACCTTC.